This is a list of T cell receptor beta chains from one sample in a study of OX40 agonist ivuxolimab in advanced cancers. Sequenced by immunoSEQ multiplex PCR; TCRdb stores in-frame clones only, minus some. The data contain about 90,000 clones, 85% to 90% of them singletons. The sequenced sample was CD4+ or CD8+ T cells sorted from blood, obtained in a trial of the OX40 agonist ivuxolimab. Every receptor here comes from an adult with an advanced solid tumor such as melanoma, head and neck, liver or kidney cancer. CDR3s include the opening cysteine and the closing phenylalanine or tryptophan. The D gene is left open where the match is weak. The listing skips clone size in some rows; elsewhere it reads once, few, many or a size class.

V gene	D gene	clone size	J gene	CDR3 DNA	CDR3 protein
TRBV21-1	.	.	TRBJ2-7	TGTGCCAGCAGCAAAGAAGGGAGGAGGTACGAGCAGTACTTC	CASSKEGRRYEQYF
TRBV6-5	.	.	TRBJ2-3	TGTGCCAGCAGTTACTCGGGACATCTAAGCACAGATACGCAGTATTTT	CASSYSGHLSTDTQYF
TRBV7-9	.	.	TRBJ2-1	TGTGCCAGCAGCTTCAACTACAATGAGCAGTTCTTC	CASSFNYNEQFF
TRBV11-3	TRBD2	.	TRBJ2-1	TGTGCCAGCAGCCGAGGGACTAGCGGGATCTATGAGCAGTTCTTC	CASSRGTSGIYEQFF
TRBV6-5	TRBD2	.	TRBJ2-1	TGTGCCAGCTCAGGGGCTAGCGGGTACAATGAGCAGTTCTTC	CASSGASGYNEQFF
TRBV6-6	.	few	TRBJ1-1	TGTGCCAGCAGTTACAAAGCCGACAGCGAAGCTTTCTTT	CASSYKADSEAFF
TRBV2	.	.	TRBJ2-1	TGTGCCAGCAGTGAGGACAGTAACAATGAGCAGTTCTTC	CASSEDSNNEQFF
TRBV7-9	TRBD1	.	TRBJ1-1	TGTGCCAGCAGCTCCCAGGGGGCGCTCACTGAAGCTTTCTTT	CASSSQGALTEAFF
TRBV4-1	.	.	TRBJ2-7	TGCGCCAGCAGCCAAGTCCCCGGGACGGAGTCCTACGAGCAGTACTTC	CASSQVPGTESYEQYF
TRBV7-9	.	.	TRBJ1-1	TGTGCCAGCAGCCCGTCGGGGGCTGAAGCTTTCTTT	CASSPSGAEAFF
TRBV27	.	.	TRBJ1-2	TGTGCCAGCAGCGATGACGGCAATGGCTACACCTTC	CASSDDGNGYTF
TRBV5-1	.	.	TRBJ1-5	TGCGCCAGCAGCAAAACAGATCCAAGCAATCAGCCCCAGCATTTT	CASSKTDPSNQPQHF
TRBV9	.	.	TRBJ2-1	TGTGCCAGCAGCTCGAGACCCACAGCGGTTCCTTACAATGAGCAGTTCTTC	CASSSRPTAVPYNEQFF
TRBV15	.	.	TRBJ2-5	TGTGCCACCAGCTTTCGCCTGGGGGAGACCCAGTACTTC	CATSFRLGETQYF
TRBV6-6	.	.	TRBJ1-5	TGTGCCAGCACTATACTGGGTCAGCCCCAGCATTTT	CASTILGQPQHF
TRBV7-9	TRBD2	.	TRBJ2-7	TGTGCCAGCAGCTTAGGTAGTATTTTAGCGGGAGAGGTCTACGAGCAGTACTTC	CASSLGSILAGEVYEQYF
TRBV29-1	TRBD1	.	TRBJ2-7	TGCAGCGTTGAAGACCCGACAGGGAACGAGCAGTACTTC	CSVEDPTGNEQYF
TRBV15	.	.	TRBJ2-3	TGTGCCACCAGCAGTGATAGGCGGAGCACAGATACGCAGTATTTT	CATSSDRRSTDTQYF
TRBV6-6	.	.	TRBJ1-3	TGTGCCAGCATCCCTCCCCCAGGCTCTGGAAACACCATATATTTT	CASIPPPGSGNTIYF
TRBV21-1	.	once	TRBJ2-1	TGTGCCAGCAGCAAATTCCCTAGCGGGAGGCCACTACTGCATGAGCAGTTCTTC	CASSKFPSGRPLLHEQFF
TRBV29-1	.	.	TRBJ2-3	TGCAGCGTTGGAGACGTCCGGGTGGGGCAGTATTTT	CSVGDVRVGQYF
TRBV7-9	.	.	TRBJ2-5	TGTGCCAGCAGTCCCCGATGGGAGACCCAGTACTTC	CASSPRWETQYF
TRBV27	.	.	TRBJ2-5	TGTGCCAGCAGAACCAGAAGGCGCTACCAAGAGACCCAGTACTTC	CASRTRRRYQETQYF
TRBV27	TRBD2	.	TRBJ2-7	TGTGCCAGCAGTACAAGACTAGCGGGAGGGCCATGGGAGCAGTACTTC	CASSTRLAGGPWEQYF
TRBV2	.	.	TRBJ2-3	TGTGCCAGCACCCTAACAGATACGCAGTATTTT	CASTLTDTQYF
TRBV27	.	.	TRBJ2-3	TGTGCCAGCATGGGCGGACAAGATACGCAGTATTTT	CASMGGQDTQYF
TRBV7-8	.	.	TRBJ1-2	TGTGCCAGCAGCTCTAACTATGGCTACACCTTC	CASSSNYGYTF
TRBV7-8	.	.	TRBJ2-5	TGTGCCAGCAGCTTAGCCCGCAGGGTGGAGACCCAGTACTTC	CASSLARRVETQYF
TRBV5-4	.	.	TRBJ2-1	TGTGCCAGCAGCTATGGGGGGTTGGACAATGAGCAGTTCTTC	CASSYGGLDNEQFF
TRBV27	.	.	TRBJ2-7	TGTGCCAGCAGTTTAGAGGGGCGCGAGCAGTACTTC	CASSLEGREQYF
TRBV6-1	.	.	TRBJ1-1	TGTGCCAGCAGTGAAGAAGACCTATCGTGGACTGAAGCTTTCTTT	CASSEEDLSWTEAFF
TRBV19	TRBD2	.	TRBJ2-5	TGTGCCAGTGGGGGACTAGCGGGAGGGGAGACCCAGTACTTC	CASGGLAGGETQYF
TRBV27	TRBD2	.	TRBJ2-1	TGTGCCAGCAGTTTACTAGCGGGATCAAAGAAGCAGTTCTTC	CASSLLAGSKKQFF
TRBV7-2	.	.	TRBJ2-1	TGTGCCAGCAGCTTAACCCGGGACAACTACAATGAGCAGTTCTTC	CASSLTRDNYNEQFF
TRBV5-1	.	.	TRBJ2-7	TGCGCCAGCAGCTCCGGGACGGTGAGCTCCTACGAGCAGTACTTC	CASSSGTVSSYEQYF
TRBV10-1	.	.	TRBJ2-7	TGCGCCAGCAGTCCCGTGGTGGGGAAGTCCTACGAGCAGTACTTC	CASSPVVGKSYEQYF
TRBV7-2	TRBD2	.	TRBJ2-7	TGTGCCAGCAGCTCGCCCGGGACTAGCGGGACCTCCTACGAGCAGTACTTC	CASSSPGTSGTSYEQYF
TRBV5-1	.	.	TRBJ2-3	TGCGCCAGCAGCCCCCGTATCACAGATACGCAGTATTTT	CASSPRITDTQYF
TRBV12-5	TRBD2	.	TRBJ2-1	TGTGCTAGTGGCCTGGGACTAGCGGGAGGGCCTTCCTACAATGAGCAGTTCTTC	CASGLGLAGGPSYNEQFF
TRBV4-2	.	.	TRBJ2-7	TGTGCCAGCAGCCAAGGTCCGGGAGTCTGGCCCTACGAGCAGTACTTC	CASSQGPGVWPYEQYF
TRBV7-3	TRBD1	.	TRBJ1-2	TGTGCCAGCAGCGCTCGGGACAGCTACTATGGCCACACCTTC	CASSARDSYYGHTF
TRBV5-1	.	.	TRBJ2-5	TGCGCCAGCAGCTTGGCGGAAGAGACCCAGTACTTC	CASSLAEETQYF
TRBV19	TRBD1	.	TRBJ1-5	TGTGCCAGTAGTATAGATCAGAGGGGGCGAAGACAGCCCCAGCATTTT	CASSIDQRGRRQPQHF
TRBV2	.	.	TRBJ2-4	TGTGCCAGCAATGGGGATGGGGCCAAAAACATTCAGTACTTC	CASNGDGAKNIQYF
TRBV18	.	.	TRBJ2-3	TGTGCCAGCTCACCATTACCTCCGGGAGATACGCAGTATTTT	CASSPLPPGDTQYF
TRBV5-4	.	few	TRBJ1-3	TGTGCCAGCAGCTTGCCGGGGGGGATAAGCGGAAACACCATATATTTT	CASSLPGGISGNTIYF
TRBV7-6	.	.	TRBJ2-2	TGTGCCAGCAGCTTAGACGGCGTGCTCGCGAACACCGGGGAGCTGTTTTTT	CASSLDGVLANTGELFF
TRBV6-6	.	.	TRBJ1-4	TGTGCCAGCAGTTACTTGGGGGGCACTAATGAAAAACTGTTTTTT	CASSYLGGTNEKLFF
TRBV7-2	TRBD2	.	TRBJ2-1	TGTGCCAGCAGTCGCACTAGCGGGATATTATCCTACAATGAGCAGTTCTTC	CASSRTSGILSYNEQFF
TRBV10-3	TRBD2	.	TRBJ2-3	TGTGCCATCAGTGAGTCGTTCGACGGGAGGAACACAGATACGCAGTATTTT	CAISESFDGRNTDTQYF